This T cell receptor beta chain was documented in a study of blood T cell repertoires in COVID-19. CDR3 size: 15 residues. V was pared by 5 bases and J by 4 bases, with 4 bases of the junction left unmatched. The germline V gene encodes CDR1 SGHVS and CDR2 FQNEAQ. Sequencing used immunoSEQ multiplex PCR; TCRdb keeps in-frame clones, though not all of them. The data hold 300,000 or so clones, with roughly nine tenths observed a single time. The chain has TRBV7-8 and TRBJ2-1; 11 positions match TRBD2. The source is a young woman with COVID-19, enrolled during active disease. Sequencing was carried out using peripheral blood. The CDR3 loop is CASSPTSGSYNEQFF. The CDR3 nucleotides are TGTGCCAGCAGCCCAACTAGCGGGAGTTACAATGAGCAGTTCTTC.